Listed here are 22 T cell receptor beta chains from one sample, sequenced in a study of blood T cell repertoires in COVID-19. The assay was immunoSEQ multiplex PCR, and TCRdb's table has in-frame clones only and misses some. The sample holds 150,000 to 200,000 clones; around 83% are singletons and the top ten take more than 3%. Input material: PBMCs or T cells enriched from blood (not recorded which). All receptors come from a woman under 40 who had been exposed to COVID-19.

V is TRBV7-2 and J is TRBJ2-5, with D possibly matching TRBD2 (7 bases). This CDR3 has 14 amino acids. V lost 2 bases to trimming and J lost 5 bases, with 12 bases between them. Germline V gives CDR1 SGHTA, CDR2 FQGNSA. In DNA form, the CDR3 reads TGTGCCAGCAGCTTAAACGGGGGGCGGGAGACCCAGTACTTC. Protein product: CASSLNGGRETQYF.

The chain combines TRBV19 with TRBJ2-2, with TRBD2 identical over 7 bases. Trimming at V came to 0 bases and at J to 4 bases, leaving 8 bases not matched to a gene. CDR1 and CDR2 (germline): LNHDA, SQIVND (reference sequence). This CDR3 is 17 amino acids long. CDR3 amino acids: CASSIDGLGRRTGELFF. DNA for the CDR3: TGTGCCAGTAGTATAGACGGACTAGGGCGTCGCACCGGGGAGCTGTTTTTT.

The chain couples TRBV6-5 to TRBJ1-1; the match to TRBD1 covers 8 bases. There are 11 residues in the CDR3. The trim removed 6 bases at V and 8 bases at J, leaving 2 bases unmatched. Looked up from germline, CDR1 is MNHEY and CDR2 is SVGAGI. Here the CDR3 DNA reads TGTGCCAGCAGAGACAGGGGAGAAGCTTTCTTT. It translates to CASRDRGEAFF.

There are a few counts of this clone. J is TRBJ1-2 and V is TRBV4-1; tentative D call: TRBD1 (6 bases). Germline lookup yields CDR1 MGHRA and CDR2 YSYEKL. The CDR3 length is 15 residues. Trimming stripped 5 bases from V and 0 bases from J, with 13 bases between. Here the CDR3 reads CASSYPGEANYGYTF. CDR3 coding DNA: TGCGCCAGCAGCTACCCAGGGGAAGCTAACTATGGCTACACCTTC.

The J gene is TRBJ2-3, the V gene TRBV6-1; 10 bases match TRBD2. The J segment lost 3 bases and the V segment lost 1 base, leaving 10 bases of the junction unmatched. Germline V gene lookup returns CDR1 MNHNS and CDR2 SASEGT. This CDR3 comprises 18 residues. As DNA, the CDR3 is TGTGCCAGCAGTGAAGGGAAAGCGGGGGGGCTGCTGACAGATACGCAGTATTTT. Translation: CASSEGKAGGLLTDTQYF.

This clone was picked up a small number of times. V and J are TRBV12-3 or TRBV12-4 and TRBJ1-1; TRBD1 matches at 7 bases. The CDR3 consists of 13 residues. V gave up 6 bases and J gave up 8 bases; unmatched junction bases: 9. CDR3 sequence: CASRLTSQGEAFF. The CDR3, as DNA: TGTGCCAGCAGGTTGACATCACAGGGGGAAGCTTTCTTT.

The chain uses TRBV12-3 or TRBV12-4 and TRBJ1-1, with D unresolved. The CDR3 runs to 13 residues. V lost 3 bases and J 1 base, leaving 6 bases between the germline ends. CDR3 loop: CASSFSGNTEAFF. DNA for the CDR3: TGTGCCAGCAGTTTTTCCGGGAACACTGAAGCTTTCTTT.

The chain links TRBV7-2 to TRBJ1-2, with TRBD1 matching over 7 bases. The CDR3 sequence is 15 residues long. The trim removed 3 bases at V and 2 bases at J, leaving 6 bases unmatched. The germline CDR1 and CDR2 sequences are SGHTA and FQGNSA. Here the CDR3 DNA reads TGTGCCAGCAGCTTCAGGGGGATTGGCAACTATGGCTACACCTTC. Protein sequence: CASSFRGIGNYGYTF.

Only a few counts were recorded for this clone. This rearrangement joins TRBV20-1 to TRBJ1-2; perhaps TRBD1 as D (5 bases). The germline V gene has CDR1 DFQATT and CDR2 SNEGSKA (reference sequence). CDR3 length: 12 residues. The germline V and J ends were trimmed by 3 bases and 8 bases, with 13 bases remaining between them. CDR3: CSASNRRTGYTF. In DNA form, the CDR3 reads TGCAGTGCTAGTAATCGCAGGACAGGCTACACCTTC.

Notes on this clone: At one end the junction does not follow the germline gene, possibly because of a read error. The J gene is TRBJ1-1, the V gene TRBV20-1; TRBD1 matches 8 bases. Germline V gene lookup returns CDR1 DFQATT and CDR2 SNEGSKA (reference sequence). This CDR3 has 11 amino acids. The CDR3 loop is CSAIRQGRYIF. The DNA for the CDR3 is TGCAGTGCTATTCGACAGGGGCGGTATATCTTT.

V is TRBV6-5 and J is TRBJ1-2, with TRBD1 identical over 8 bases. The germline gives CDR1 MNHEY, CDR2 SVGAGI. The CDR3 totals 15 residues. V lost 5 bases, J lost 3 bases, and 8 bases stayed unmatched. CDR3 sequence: CASSNTGQGYYGYTF. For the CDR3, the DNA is TGTGCCAGCAGTAACACAGGACAGGGATACTATGGCTACACCTTC.

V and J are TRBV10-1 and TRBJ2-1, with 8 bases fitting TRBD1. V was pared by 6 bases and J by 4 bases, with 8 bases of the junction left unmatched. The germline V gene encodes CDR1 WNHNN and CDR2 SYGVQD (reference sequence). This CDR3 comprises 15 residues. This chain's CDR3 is CASSATGQVYNEQFF. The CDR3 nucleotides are TGCGCCAGCAGCGCGACGGGACAGGTATACAATGAGCAGTTCTTC.

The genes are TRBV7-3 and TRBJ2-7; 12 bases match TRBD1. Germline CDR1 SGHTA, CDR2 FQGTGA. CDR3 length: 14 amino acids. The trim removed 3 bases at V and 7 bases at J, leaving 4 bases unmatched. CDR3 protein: CASSLGQGAGEQYF. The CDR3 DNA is TGTGCCAGCAGCTTGGGACAGGGGGCGGGGGAGCAGTACTTC.

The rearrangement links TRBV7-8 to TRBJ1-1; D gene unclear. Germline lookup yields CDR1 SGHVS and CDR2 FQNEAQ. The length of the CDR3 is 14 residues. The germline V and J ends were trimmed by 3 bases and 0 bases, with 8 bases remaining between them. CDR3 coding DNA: TGTGCCAGCAGCTTCGGGATTTTGAACACTGAAGCTTTCTTT. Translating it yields CASSFGILNTEAFF.

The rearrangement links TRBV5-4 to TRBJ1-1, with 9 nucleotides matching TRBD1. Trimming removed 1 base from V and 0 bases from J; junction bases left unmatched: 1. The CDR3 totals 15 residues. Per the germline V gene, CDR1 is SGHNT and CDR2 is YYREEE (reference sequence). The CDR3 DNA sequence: TGTGCCAGCAGCTTGACAGGGGGCCTGAACACTGAAGCTTTCTTT. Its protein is CASSLTGGLNTEAFF.

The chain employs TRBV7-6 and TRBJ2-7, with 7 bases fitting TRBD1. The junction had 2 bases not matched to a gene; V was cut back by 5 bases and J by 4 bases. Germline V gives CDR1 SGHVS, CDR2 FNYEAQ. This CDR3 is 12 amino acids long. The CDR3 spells CASSQGQYEQYF. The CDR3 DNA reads TGTGCCAGCAGCCAGGGACAGTACGAGCAGTACTTC. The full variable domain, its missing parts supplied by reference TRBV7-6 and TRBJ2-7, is GAGVSQSPRYKVTKRGQDVALRCDPISGHVSLYWYRQALGQGPEFLTYFNYEAQQDKSGLPNDRFSAERPEGSISTLTIQRTEQRDSAMYRCASSQGQYEQYFGPGTRLTVT.

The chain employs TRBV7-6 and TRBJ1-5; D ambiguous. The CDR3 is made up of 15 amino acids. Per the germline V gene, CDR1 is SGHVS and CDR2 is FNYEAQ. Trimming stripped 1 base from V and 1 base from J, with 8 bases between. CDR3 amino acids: CASSLDGQSNQPQHF. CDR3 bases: TGTGCCAGCAGCTTAGATGGCCAGAGCAATCAGCCCCAGCATTTT.

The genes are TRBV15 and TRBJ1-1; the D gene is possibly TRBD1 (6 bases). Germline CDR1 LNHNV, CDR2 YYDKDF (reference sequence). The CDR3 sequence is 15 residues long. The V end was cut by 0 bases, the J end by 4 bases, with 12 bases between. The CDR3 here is CATSRENRAGTEAFF. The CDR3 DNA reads TGTGCCACCAGCAGAGAAAACAGGGCCGGCACTGAAGCTTTCTTT.

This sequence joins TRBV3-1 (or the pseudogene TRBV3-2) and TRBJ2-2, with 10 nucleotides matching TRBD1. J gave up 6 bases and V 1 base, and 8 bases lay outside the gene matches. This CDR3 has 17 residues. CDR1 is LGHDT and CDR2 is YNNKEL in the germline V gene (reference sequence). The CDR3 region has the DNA TGTGCCAGCAGCCAAGTCTGGGACAGGGGCTCACCCGGGGAGCTGTTTTTT. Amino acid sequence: CASSQVWDRGSPGELFF.

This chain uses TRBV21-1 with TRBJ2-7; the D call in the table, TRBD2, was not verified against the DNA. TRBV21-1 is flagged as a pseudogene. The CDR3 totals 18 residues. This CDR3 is CASSKTRREGDLGYEQYF. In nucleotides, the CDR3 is TGTGCCAGCAGCAAGACCCGCCGTGAAGGGGACTTGGGCTACGAGCAGTACTTC.

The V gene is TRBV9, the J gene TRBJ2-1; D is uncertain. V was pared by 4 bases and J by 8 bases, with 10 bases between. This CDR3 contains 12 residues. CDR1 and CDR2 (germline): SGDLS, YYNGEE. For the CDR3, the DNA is TGTGCCAGCAGCCCTCGGAGCGATGAGCAGTTCTTC. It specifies CASSPRSDEQFF.

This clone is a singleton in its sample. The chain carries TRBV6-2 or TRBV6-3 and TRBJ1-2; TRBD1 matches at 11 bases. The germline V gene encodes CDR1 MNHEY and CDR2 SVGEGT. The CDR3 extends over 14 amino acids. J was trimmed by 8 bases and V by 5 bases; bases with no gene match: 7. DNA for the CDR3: TGTGCCAGCAGTGCGCGGACAGGGGGCCTCGGCTACACCTTC. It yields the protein CASSARTGGLGYTF.